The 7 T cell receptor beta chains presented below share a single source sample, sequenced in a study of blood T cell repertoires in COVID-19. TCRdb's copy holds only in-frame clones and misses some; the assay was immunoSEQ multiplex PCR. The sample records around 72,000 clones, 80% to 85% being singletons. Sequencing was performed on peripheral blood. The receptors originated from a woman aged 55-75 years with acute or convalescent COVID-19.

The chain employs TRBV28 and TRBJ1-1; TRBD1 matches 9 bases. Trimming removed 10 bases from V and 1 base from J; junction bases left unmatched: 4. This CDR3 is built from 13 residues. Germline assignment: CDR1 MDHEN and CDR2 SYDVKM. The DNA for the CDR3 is TGTGCCATCAAGACAGGGGGGAACACTGAAGCTTTCTTT. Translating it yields CAIKTGGNTEAFF.

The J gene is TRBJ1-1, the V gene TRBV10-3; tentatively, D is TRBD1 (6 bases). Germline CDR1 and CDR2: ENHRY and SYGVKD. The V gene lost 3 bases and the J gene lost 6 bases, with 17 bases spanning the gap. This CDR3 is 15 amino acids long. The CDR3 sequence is CAISEPKTGSPEAFF. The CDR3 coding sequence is TGTGCCATCAGTGAACCCAAGACAGGTTCCCCTGAAGCTTTCTTT.

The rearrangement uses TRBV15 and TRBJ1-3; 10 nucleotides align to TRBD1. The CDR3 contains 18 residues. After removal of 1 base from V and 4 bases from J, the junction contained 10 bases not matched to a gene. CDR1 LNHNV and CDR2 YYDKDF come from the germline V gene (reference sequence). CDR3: CATSRASRTGGSGNTIYF. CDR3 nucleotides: TGTGCCACCAGCAGAGCATCGAGGACAGGGGGAAGCGGAAACACCATATATTTT.

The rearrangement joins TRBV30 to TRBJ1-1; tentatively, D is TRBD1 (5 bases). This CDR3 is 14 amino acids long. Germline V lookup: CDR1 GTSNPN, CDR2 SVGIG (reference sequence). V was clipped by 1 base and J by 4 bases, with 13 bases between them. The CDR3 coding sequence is TGTGCCTGGAGTGGGGGGGGTCGGGGCACTGAAGCTTTCTTT. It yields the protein CAWSGGGRGTEAFF. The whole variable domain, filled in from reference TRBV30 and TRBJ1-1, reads SQTIHQWPATLVQPVGSPLSLECTVEGTSNPNLYWYRQAAGRGLQLLFYSVGIGQISSEVPQNLSASRPQDRQFILSSKKLLLSDSGFYLCAWSGGGRGTEAFFGQGTRLTVV.

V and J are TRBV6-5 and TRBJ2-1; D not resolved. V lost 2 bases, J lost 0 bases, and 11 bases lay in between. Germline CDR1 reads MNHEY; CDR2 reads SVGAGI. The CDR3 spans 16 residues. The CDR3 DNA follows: TGTGCCAGCAGTTACCCTAAGGAGTACTCCTACAATGAGCAGTTCTTC. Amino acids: CASSYPKEYSYNEQFF.

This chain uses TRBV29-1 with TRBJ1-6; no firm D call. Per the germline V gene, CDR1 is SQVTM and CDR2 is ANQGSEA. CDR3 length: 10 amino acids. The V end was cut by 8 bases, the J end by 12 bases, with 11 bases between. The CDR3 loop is CSFVSLPLHF. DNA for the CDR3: TGCAGCTTCGTTTCTCTACCCCTCCACTTT.

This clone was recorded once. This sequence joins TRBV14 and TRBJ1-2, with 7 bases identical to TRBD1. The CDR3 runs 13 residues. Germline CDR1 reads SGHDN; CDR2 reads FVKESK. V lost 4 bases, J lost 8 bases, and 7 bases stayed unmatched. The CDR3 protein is CASSLGQQRGYTF. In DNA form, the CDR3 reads TGTGCCAGCAGCCTGGGACAGCAGCGGGGCTACACCTTC.